This T cell receptor beta chain was obtained from a study of T cells in Graves' hyperthyroidism and ophthalmopathy. Study outcomes and limitations: Before onset, by a median of approximately 6.2 months, the model predicted ophthalmopathy.

This CDR3 has 12 residues. V lost 4 bases and J lost 3, with 9 bases in between. Looked up from germline, CDR1 is DFQATT and CDR2 is SNEGSKA (reference sequence). Used for diagnoses were clinical symptoms, serum thyroxine and TRAb, thyroid ultrasound and orbital computed tomography. This clonotype turned up a few times. Its antigen is as yet unknown. Authors of the study amplified TCR beta CDR3 regions from RNA transcripts. A set of HTBI primers served as the primers for a first-round RT-PCR of the TCR CDR3. TCRdb reprocessed the multiplex PCR reads with MiXCR, giving one entry per CDR3 protein. The sample carries just under 750,000 distinct CDR3 sequences, roughly a third recorded once.

The V gene is TRBV20-1, the J gene TRBJ1-1; D is undetermined. The sequence came from a woman aged 40 to 50 with Graves' hyperthyroidism. The sequenced sample was blood. DNA for the CDR3: TGCAGTGCTACAGACACTGACACTGAAGCTTTCTTT. It yields the protein CSATDTDTEAFF.